These 30 T cell receptor beta chains originate from one sample sequenced in a study of cytomegalovirus exposure and HLA in healthy donors. Amplification used 60 Vbeta primers and 13 Jbeta primers. Sequenced by immunoSEQ multiplex PCR; TCRdb stores in-frame clones only, minus some. The sample shows roughly 180,000 clones, roughly 87% of them seen only once. Sequencing was done on a sample of PBMCs. The receptors here all came from a man in his forties in good health and CMV-seronegative.

The genes are TRBV6-5 and TRBJ2-7; D unclear. CDR3 length equals 11 residues. CDR1 and CDR2 (germline): MNHEY, SVGAGI. Trimming removed 2 bases from V and 12 bases from J, with 11 bases in between. The CDR3 loop reads CASSYAGRRYF. DNA for the CDR3: TGTGCCAGCAGTTACGCAGGCCGCAGGTACTTC.

This rearrangement joins TRBV11-3 to TRBJ2-7; D may be TRBD2 (6 bases). From germline, CDR1 is SGHNT and CDR2 YENEEA. The CDR3 runs 15 residues. V gave up 5 bases and J gave up 5 bases, with 19 bases separating them. The CDR3 is CASSPQGGGAHEQYF. CDR3 bases: TGTGCCAGCAGCCCACAAGGAGGAGGGGCCCACGAGCAGTACTTC.

V gene TRBV28 combines with J gene TRBJ2-7; 10 bases are shared with TRBD1. The germline V gene has CDR1 MDHEN and CDR2 SYDVKM. CDR3 length: 12 residues. With 6 bases clipped from V and 6 bases from J, the junction kept 2 bases outside the gene matches. Here the CDR3 reads CASRDRGLEQYF. The CDR3 bases are TGTGCCAGCAGAGACAGGGGGCTCGAGCAGTACTTC.

V usage is TRBV2 and J usage is TRBJ1-1; no clear D. Trimming removed 2 bases at V and 5 bases at J, with 6 bases between. Germline V gene data show CDR1 as SNHLY and CDR2 as FYNNEI. The CDR3 totals 12 residues. The chain's CDR3 is CASSEMRTEAFF. The CDR3 DNA reads as TGTGCCAGCAGTGAAATGCGGACTGAAGCTTTCTTT.

This clone appeared a few times. The chain uses TRBV18 and TRBJ1-4; no firm D call. V was pared by 8 bases and J by 5 bases, with 6 bases between. The CDR3 sequence is 11 residues long. Germline CDR1 is KGHSH and CDR2 is LQKENI. CDR3 amino acids: CASLMNEKLFF. CDR3 DNA sequence: TGTGCCAGCCTTATGAATGAAAAACTGTTTTTT.

V is TRBV12-5 and J is TRBJ1-6; 7 bases are shared with TRBD1. V dropped 1 base and J dropped 6; count of bases not matched to a gene: 18. Germline CDR1 LGHNT, CDR2 FRNRAP. This CDR3 has 20 residues. The DNA of the CDR3 is TGTGCTAGTGGTTTGGCGCGGATAAACAGGGGAGTAAGTTCTAATTCACCCCTCCACTTT. It is translated as CASGLARINRGVSSNSPLHF.

The chain links TRBV9 to TRBJ1-3; 7 positions agree with TRBD1. CDR1 and CDR2 (germline): SGDLS, YYNGEE. The CDR3 spans 15 residues. J gave up 2 bases and V 0 bases, and 2 bases lay outside the gene matches. The CDR3 DNA follows: TGTGCCAGCAGCGTAGGACAGGGAACTGGAAACACCATATATTTT. This sequence encodes CASSVGQGTGNTIYF.

This clone was observed a handful of times. The chain employs TRBV29-1 and TRBJ1-1; D gene unclear. The CDR3 contains 13 residues. Germline loops: CDR1 SQVTM, CDR2 ANQGSEA. Trimming shortened V by 6 bases and J by 0 bases, and 11 bases separated the two germline ends. CDR3 DNA: TGCAGCGTCAGGCCAGGCATGAACACTGAAGCTTTCTTT. Translating it yields CSVRPGMNTEAFF.

This clone is a singleton in its sample. This chain joins TRBV28 and TRBJ2-7; a possible D gene is TRBD1 (6 bases). CDR1 MDHEN and CDR2 SYDVKM come from the germline V gene. The CDR3 spans 17 residues. V dropped 3 bases and J dropped 3 bases, with 21 bases sitting between them. CDR3: CASSFEKWGRDVYEQYF. The CDR3 region has the DNA TGTGCCAGCAGTTTTGAGAAGTGGGGGCGCGACGTCTACGAGCAGTACTTC.

The CDR3 DNA is TGTGCCAGCAGCCCCGGGACAGGGGATTGGGATGGCTACACCTTC. Amino acid sequence: CASSPGTGDWDGYTF. The rearrangement joins TRBV7-9 to TRBJ1-2; 10 positions agree with TRBD1. The V segment lost 5 bases and the J segment 6 bases; nucleotides outside the gene matches: 9. This CDR3 is built from 15 residues. CDR1 SEHNR and CDR2 FQNEAQ come from the germline V gene (reference sequence). The whole variable domain, filled in from reference TRBV7-9 and TRBJ1-2, reads DTGVSQNPRHKITKRGQNVTFRCDPISEHNRLYWYRQTLGQGPEFLTYFQNEAQLEKSRLLSDRFSAERPKGSFSTLEIQRTEQGDSAMYLCASSPGTGDWDGYTFGSGTRLTVV.

Comments on this clone: The germline gene is not matched at one end of the junction; a read error may be the cause. This chain uses TRBV5-6 with TRBJ1-2, with 9 bases lining up with TRBD1. The CDR3 is 14 amino acids. CDR1 SGHDT and CDR2 YYEEEE come from the germline V gene. CDR3 nucleotides: TGTGCCAGCACCTTGGACAGGGGATTCTATGGCTACACCTTC. It codes for CASTLDRGFYGYTF.

The chain has TRBV29-1 and TRBJ2-1, with 11 bases fitting TRBD2. The CDR3 covers 17 residues. The ends lost 3 bases at V and 2 bases at J; junction bases unmatched: 9. The germline CDR1 and CDR2 sequences are SQVTM and ANQGSEA. Here the CDR3 reads CSVDLAGGPRPYNEQFF. DNA of the CDR3: TGCAGCGTTGACTTAGCGGGAGGGCCAAGGCCCTACAATGAGCAGTTCTTC.

This chain joins TRBV7-3 and TRBJ2-1, with TRBD2 identical over 8 bases. Trimming removed 2 bases from V and 7 bases from J; junction bases left unmatched: 4. Germline CDR1 reads SGHTA; CDR2 reads FQGTGA. This CDR3 spans 14 amino acids. The DNA for the CDR3 is TGTGCCAGCAGCTTACTTAGCGGGAATAATGAGCAGTTCTTC. Its translation: CASSLLSGNNEQFF.

This clone occurred once. The rearrangement links TRBV21-1 to TRBJ2-7; the table's D call, TRBD2, has no DNA check behind it. TRBV21-1 is flagged as a pseudogene. This CDR3 region has 14 residues. DNA for the CDR3: TGTGCCAGCCCAGCGGGTGACGGGAACTACGAGCAGTACTTC. Its translation: CASPAGDGNYEQYF.

The chain is built from TRBV28 and TRBJ1-2, with a tentative D call TRBD1 (5 bases). Between the trimmed V and J ends, which lost 6 bases and 8 bases, there was a span of 22 bases. This CDR3 region has 15 residues. The germline CDR1 and CDR2 sequences are MDHEN and SYDVKM. Written as DNA, the CDR3 is TGTGCCAGCAGCTATTTCGGCGGGGGGAGTTGGGGCTACACCTTC. Protein: CASSYFGGGSWGYTF.

V is TRBV10-3 and J is TRBJ2-5; TRBD2 agrees at 9 bases. The CDR3 consists of 17 residues. The germline V gene encodes CDR1 ENHRY and CDR2 SYGVKD. Trimming removed 4 bases from V and 2 bases from J; junction bases left unmatched: 11. The CDR3 nucleotides are TGTGCCATCAGTGGCATTGGTAGCGGGAGTAAACAAGAGACCCAGTACTTC. Protein product: CAISGIGSGSKQETQYF.

This chain connects TRBV9 to TRBJ1-2, with a possible D match to TRBD1 (5 bases). Trimming left V 0 bases short and J 8 bases short, with 14 bases between. There are 14 residues in the CDR3. CDR1 is SGDLS and CDR2 is YYNGEE in the germline V gene. The CDR3, as DNA: TGTGCCAGCAGCGTAGACGATCGGGGGTTCGGCTACACCTTC. Translated: CASSVDDRGFGYTF.

The chain employs TRBV6-5 and TRBJ2-1; TRBD1 aligns across 7 bases. The V gene end was trimmed by 2 bases and the J gene end by 5 bases; junction bases not matched to a gene: 9. Germline assignment: CDR1 MNHEY and CDR2 SVGAGI. The CDR3 is 16 residues long. The CDR3 loop is CASSYNYGQVNNEQFF. The CDR3 region has the DNA TGTGCCAGCAGTTACAATTATGGACAGGTCAACAATGAGCAGTTCTTC.

The chain carries TRBV7-9 and TRBJ1-1; D might be TRBD1 (5 bases). The CDR3 extends over 13 amino acids. V shed 1 base and J shed 8 bases, with 11 bases lying between them. Germline V gene sequence: CDR1 SEHNR, CDR2 FQNEAQ (reference sequence). As DNA, the CDR3 is TGTGCCAGCAGCTTAGGTGCAGGGTGGGAAGCTTTCTTT. Encoded protein: CASSLGAGWEAFF.

In its sample, this clone was seen a few times. Distinct nucleotide sequences in the sample also encode this CDR3. The chain combines TRBV18 with TRBJ2-5; D unresolved. Trimming removed 2 bases from V and 2 bases from J, with 3 bases in between. Germline loops: CDR1 KGHSH, CDR2 LQKENI. This CDR3 has 12 amino acids. The CDR3: CASSPSQETQYF. CDR3 in DNA: TGTGCCAGCTCACCATCACAAGAGACCCAGTACTTC.

The V call is TRBV25-1, the J call TRBJ1-2; 7 bases map to TRBD1. This CDR3 has 13 amino acids. The ends lost 4 bases at V and 2 bases at J; junction bases unmatched: 1. Germline V CDR1 and CDR2: MGHDK, SYGVNS. The CDR3 reads CASSGQGNYGYTF. CDR3 bases: TGTGCCAGCAGTGGACAGGGAAACTATGGCTACACCTTC.

The chain links TRBV19 to TRBJ2-7, with D perhaps TRBD1 (6 bases). Per germline, CDR1 LNHDA and CDR2 SQIVND (reference sequence). V was shortened by 5 bases and J by 3 bases, with 11 bases between the two germline ends. The CDR3 length is 13 residues. Here the CDR3 reads CASSLRQDYEQYF. The DNA of the CDR3 is TGTGCCAGTAGTTTAAGACAGGACTACGAGCAGTACTTC.

The chain combines TRBV28 with TRBJ2-3; the match to TRBD2 covers 8 bases. This CDR3 is built from 14 residues. Germline V gene sequence: CDR1 MDHEN, CDR2 SYDVKM. V lost 5 bases and J lost 4; bases outside the gene matches: 5. Here the CDR3 DNA reads TGTGCCAGCAGTCACGGGGGGGCGTCAGATACGCAGTATTTT. This codes for CASSHGGASDTQYF.

The rearrangement links TRBV30 to TRBJ1-5; perhaps TRBD1 as D (5 bases). V was trimmed by 8 bases and J by 7 bases, leaving 18 bases between them. This CDR3 comprises 13 residues. Germline CDR1 reads GTSNPN; CDR2 reads SVGIG (reference sequence). The DNA for the CDR3 is TGTGCCCTGACCTTGGGGGGTTTGCAGCCCCAGCATTTT. The encoded protein is CALTLGGLQPQHF.

The chain joins TRBV6-5 to TRBJ2-1; 9 bases agree with TRBD1. CDR3 length equals 11 residues. CDR1 is MNHEY and CDR2 is SVGAGI in the germline V gene. V shed 7 bases and J 14 bases; nucleotides not matched to a gene: 6. CDR3: CASTLGDREFF. The CDR3, as DNA: TGTGCCAGCACCCTTGGGGACAGGGAGTTCTTC.

This rearrangement joins TRBV11-3 to TRBJ2-3; 10 bases match TRBD2. Per germline, CDR1 SGHNT and CDR2 YENEEA. The junction had 17 bases not matched to a gene; V was cut back by 5 bases and J by 6 bases. This CDR3 is built from 18 residues. This CDR3 reads CASSRRSLLAGSHDTQYF. The CDR3 DNA sequence: TGTGCCAGCAGCCGACGATCCTTACTAGCGGGGTCTCACGATACGCAGTATTTT.

Comments on this clone: An end of the junction does not agree with germline; a read error may underlie this. V gene TRBV7-2 combines with J gene TRBJ2-7; D might be TRBD2 (5 bases). The CDR3 runs to 12 residues. CDR1 and CDR2 from the germline V gene are SGHTA and FQGNSA. The DNA for the CDR3 is TGTGCCAGCAGCGGAGTCACTAGTATTTTGGACTTC. It is translated as CASSGVTSILDF.

The chain has TRBV29-1 and TRBJ2-4; D perhaps matches TRBD2 (5 bases). Germline V gives CDR1 SQVTM, CDR2 ANQGSEA. With 3 bases removed from V and 1 base from J, the gap between germline ends came to 7 bases. CDR3 length equals 13 residues. The chain's CDR3 is CSVDEGAKNIQYF. The CDR3 nucleotides are TGCAGCGTTGATGAGGGCGCCAAAAACATTCAGTACTTC. Based on the CDR3 plus reference TRBV29-1 and TRBJ2-4, the full variable domain is SAVISQKPSRDICQRGTSLTIQCQVDSQVTMMFWYRQQPGQSLTLIATANQGSEATYESGFVIDKFPISRPNLTFSTLTVSNMSPEDSSIYLCSVDEGAKNIQYFGAGTRLSVL.

This chain connects TRBV11-3 to TRBJ2-1; TRBD2 agrees at 14 bases. CDR1 and CDR2 (germline): SGHNT, YENEEA. The J segment lost 6 bases and the V segment lost 1 base, leaving 2 bases of the junction unmatched. The CDR3 loop spans 16 amino acids. DNA of the CDR3: TGTGCCAGCAGCTTAGTAGGACTAGCGGGGGGCAATGAGCAGTTCTTC. Encoded protein: CASSLVGLAGGNEQFF.

This clone occurred once. This chain links TRBV5-1 with TRBJ1-4; 8 bases are a match to TRBD1. The V gene's germline CDR1 is SGHRS and CDR2 YFSETQ. This CDR3 spans 15 amino acids. V lost 8 bases and J lost 6; bases outside the gene matches: 12. CDR3 protein: CARTTDRGCDEKLFF. In DNA form, the CDR3 reads TGCGCCAGAACGACAGACAGGGGTTGCGATGAAAAACTGTTTTTT. Full variable domain (outside the CDR3, taken from reference TRBV5-1 and TRBJ1-4): KAGVTQTPRYLIKTRGQQVTLSCSPISGHRSVSWYQQTPGQGLQFLFEYFSETQRNKGNFPGRFSGRQFSNSRSEMNVSTLELGDSALYLCARTTDRGCDEKLFFGSGTQLSVL.